The rows below give T cell receptor beta chains drawn from one sample of a study of read filtering for tumor transcriptome and immune sequencing. Using its own MiXCR run on the reads, TCRdb lists one record per CDR3 protein. Of about 62,000 distinct CDR3 sequences in the sample, roughly 20% are singletons; the top ten hold roughly a tenth. The sequenced material came from a population of CD138-negative cells sorted from bone marrow. Source of these receptors: a donor at least 40 years old with multiple myeloma. Both conserved end residues are part of each CDR3. The order of the fields is CDR3 DNA, CDR3 protein, J gene, clone size, V gene, D gene. D genes are given only for firm matches. Size values are once, few and many counts, or a class for expanded clones, and some rows have none.

DNA: TGTGCCAGCAGTGCGGACAGGGTATTACCCGAGCAGTACTTC; CDR3: CASSADRVLPEQYF; J: TRBJ2-7; size: many; V: TRBV6-1; D: TRBD1
DNA: TGCAGTGCTAGAGGGCGCGGCGGGGGGACTGATACGCAGTATTTT; CDR3: CSARGRGGGTDTQYF; J: TRBJ2-3; size: many; V: TRBV20-1; D: TRBD2
DNA: TGTGCCAGCAGCCAAGGCGGCAACCTCAACACCGGGGAGCTGTTTTTT; CDR3: CASSQGGNLNTGELFF; J: TRBJ2-2; size: many; V: TRBV3-1; D: -
DNA: TGCGCCAGCAGCAACGAGAAACCTGCTAACTATGGCTACACCTTC; CDR3: CASSNEKPANYGYTF; J: TRBJ1-2; size: many; V: TRBV5-1; D: -
DNA: TGTGCCAGCAGAGAGACCCCGGGGGGCACAGATACGCAGTATTTT; CDR3: CASRETPGGTDTQYF; J: TRBJ2-3; size: many; V: TRBV6-4; D: -
DNA: TGTGCCGGCAGCATAGGGGCAGGGACCTACAATGAGCAGTTCTTC; CDR3: CAGSIGAGTYNEQFF; J: TRBJ2-1; size: -; V: TRBV9; D: -
DNA: TGTGCCAGCAGTGGGGGACAGCCCTACGAGCAGTACTTC; CDR3: CASSGGQPYEQYF; J: TRBJ2-7; size: many; V: TRBV28; D: TRBD1
DNA: TGTGCCAGCAGACCGACAGCTCTCTCCTACGAGCAGTACTTC; CDR3: CASRPTALSYEQYF; J: TRBJ2-7; size: many; V: TRBV6-6; D: -
DNA: TGTGCCAGCAGCTTAGGGCGGACGTTGGACACTGAAGCTTTCTTT; CDR3: CASSLGRTLDTEAFF; J: TRBJ1-1; size: many; V: TRBV7-9; D: -
DNA: TGCAGTGCGTTGGGGCTAGGGGAGACCCAGTACTTC; CDR3: CSALGLGETQYF; J: TRBJ2-5; size: many; V: TRBV20-1; D: -
DNA: TGTGCCTGGAGTACCAGGGGAAATGGCTACACCTTC; CDR3: CAWSTRGNGYTF; J: TRBJ1-2; size: many; V: TRBV30; D: -
DNA: TGTGCCAGCAGTTACGTTGCGGACCTCCAAGAGACCCAGTACTTC; CDR3: CASSYVADLQETQYF; J: TRBJ2-5; size: many; V: TRBV6-5; D: -
DNA: TGTGCCAGCAGACCACAGGGAAGGGGCACTGAAGCTTTCTTT; CDR3: CASRPQGRGTEAFF; J: TRBJ1-1; size: many; V: TRBV6-5; D: -
DNA: TGCGCCAGCAGCTACTCCGGGACAGGGTCGTACGAGCAGTACTTC; CDR3: CASSYSGTGSYEQYF; J: TRBJ2-7; size: many; V: TRBV5-1; D: TRBD1
DNA: TGCGCCAGCAGGCTACAGGGGGGGAACACTGAAGCTTTCTTT; CDR3: CASRLQGGNTEAFF; J: TRBJ1-1; size: many; V: TRBV4-1; D: TRBD1
DNA: TGTGCCAGCTCACCCTCGGCGGGAGGGGACACCGGGGAGCTGTTTTTT; CDR3: CASSPSAGGDTGELFF; J: TRBJ2-2; size: many; V: TRBV18; D: TRBD2
DNA: TGTGCCGGCAGCCGTCGGACAGAGGTGGACACTGAAGCTTTCTTT; CDR3: CAGSRRTEVDTEAFF; J: TRBJ1-1; size: -; V: TRBV5-6; D: -
DNA: TGTGCCAGCAGACCAAGGACAGGGGGCACCGGGGAGCTGTTTTTT; CDR3: CASRPRTGGTGELFF; J: TRBJ2-2; size: -; V: TRBV11-2; D: TRBD1
DNA: TGTGCCAGCAGTGAAGGGCAGCAAGAGACCCAGTACTTC; CDR3: CASSEGQQETQYF; J: TRBJ2-5; size: many; V: TRBV2; D: -
DNA: TGTGCCAGCAGCCTACCACCCGGGACGGTATACAATGAGCAGTTCTTC; CDR3: CASSLPPGTVYNEQFF; J: TRBJ2-1; size: many; V: TRBV5-4; D: -
DNA: TGTGCCAGCAGTCCCTATGGGGGAGGGAACGGTGAAGCTTTCTTT; CDR3: CASSPYGGGNGEAFF; J: TRBJ1-1; size: many; V: TRBV6-4; D: -
DNA: TGTGCCAGCAGCCCCCCCAACAGAGCCTGGGGCTACACCTTC; CDR3: CASSPPNRAWGYTF; J: TRBJ1-2; size: many; V: TRBV28; D: -
DNA: TGCAGTGCTAGAGGCGCGAATCGATACAATGAGCAGTTCTTC; CDR3: CSARGANRYNEQFF; J: TRBJ2-1; size: many; V: TRBV20-1; D: -
DNA: TGCGCCAGCAGCACCGGGACAGGGCCCTACGAGCAGTACTTC; CDR3: CASSTGTGPYEQYF; J: TRBJ2-7; size: -; V: TRBV5-1; D: TRBD1
DNA: TGTGCCAGCAGCTACGGGACAGGCCTTCTTCTCTCACCCCTCCACTTT; CDR3: CASSYGTGLLLSPLHF; J: TRBJ1-6; size: few; V: TRBV7-2; D: TRBD1
DNA: TGTGCCAGCAGGGGTAGCGGGGGGCCCCTAGGTGAGCAGTTCTTC; CDR3: CASRGSGGPLGEQFF; J: TRBJ2-1; size: -; V: TRBV7-3; D: TRBD2
DNA: TGTGCCAGCAGCGTACAGGGATCCGGGGAGCTGTTTTTT; CDR3: CASSVQGSGELFF; J: TRBJ2-2; size: many; V: TRBV5-4; D: -
DNA: TGTGCCAGCAGTTACTCGGGATCCGGACAGCCAGGCAATCAGCCCCAGCATTTT; CDR3: CASSYSGSGQPGNQPQHF; J: TRBJ1-5; size: few; V: TRBV6-5; D: -
DNA: TGTGCCAGCAGCTTAGAGGGGGGCCTTTGGAACGAGCAGTACTTC; CDR3: CASSLEGGLWNEQYF; J: TRBJ2-7; size: many; V: TRBV11-2; D: -